The 7 T cell receptor beta chains listed next were all sequenced from one sample in a study of cytomegalovirus exposure and HLA in healthy donors. The PCR made use of 60 Vbeta and 13 Jbeta primers. Using immunoSEQ multiplex PCR, the repertoire was profiled, and TCRdb retains in-frame clones only, with some absent. Of about 100,000 clones listed, 81% were seen once; the top ten hold approximately 4%. The source material was PBMCs. These receptors came from a woman in her 70s in good health and CMV-seropositive.

The chain combines TRBV28 with TRBJ2-4; D may be TRBD2 (6 bases). Germline V CDR1 and CDR2: MDHEN, SYDVKM. CDR3 size: 15 residues. Deletions cut 6 bases from V and 6 bases from J, with 18 bases between. CDR3 nucleotides: TGTGCCAGCAGAGTGGGGGGAGGCCTCGCAAACATTCAGTACTTC. Encoded protein: CASRVGGGLANIQYF.

CDR3 nucleotide sequence: TGTGCCAGCAAGGGGGCTAGCGGGAGAACAGATCAGTTCTTC. This translates into CASKGASGRTDQFF. The V call is TRBV6-5, the J call TRBJ2-1, with 10 nucleotides matching TRBD2. The CDR3 has 14 amino acids. CDR1 and CDR2 from the germline V gene are MNHEY and SVGAGI. Trimming cost V 7 bases and J 13 bases; bases outside gene matches: 13.

The rearrangement joins TRBV7-9 to TRBJ1-1, with 8 bases matching TRBD1. Germline trimming cut 6 bases from V and 3 bases from J; bases unmatched to any gene: 9. The CDR3 is 15 residues long. Germline values: CDR1 SEHNR, CDR2 FQNEAQ (reference sequence). Here the CDR3 reads CASSYHRGVDTEAFF. CDR3 in DNA: TGTGCCAGCAGTTACCACAGGGGGGTTGACACTGAAGCTTTCTTT.

The J gene is TRBJ1-2, the V gene TRBV29-1; TRBD1 aligns across 11 bases. CDR1 and CDR2 from the germline V gene are SQVTM and ANQGSEA. V gave up 7 bases and J gave up 7 bases; unmatched junction bases: 8. This CDR3 region has 13 residues. In DNA, the CDR3 is TGCAGCGCGGGGACAGGGGGTTTGAGTGGCTACACCTTC. It yields the protein CSAGTGGLSGYTF.

The chain links TRBV6-6 to TRBJ2-1; 12 nucleotides align to TRBD2. Losses at the gene ends were 2 bases for V and 7 bases for J; bases not matched to a gene: 6. CDR3 length: 16 amino acids. Germline CDR1 is MNHNY and CDR2 is SVGAGI (reference sequence). Written as DNA, the CDR3 is TGTGCCAGCAGTTACGCTAGCGGGAGGGGGTGGAATGAGCAGTTCTTC. Its protein product is CASSYASGRGWNEQFF.

As DNA, the CDR3 is TGCGCCAGCAGCTTGGGGTTTGGGGCCTATGGCACAGATACGCAGTATTTT. Translating gives CASSLGFGAYGTDTQYF. The chain joins TRBV5-1 to TRBJ2-3, with D perhaps TRBD1 (5 bases). The germline V gene encodes CDR1 SGHRS and CDR2 YFSETQ. This CDR3 region has 17 residues. Trimming left V 0 bases short and J 1 base short, with 15 bases between.

This clone showed up just a few times. The CDR3 coding sequence is TGTGCCAGTAGTATTGGGTGGCAGGAGAACACTGAAGCTTTCTTT. This sequence encodes CASSIGWQENTEAFF. V and J are TRBV19 and TRBJ1-1; D gene unclear. The V and J ends lost 3 bases and 1 base respectively, with 12 bases between them. Germline loops: CDR1 LNHDA, CDR2 SQIVND (reference sequence). This CDR3 has 15 residues. Complete variable domain (other parts from reference TRBV19 and TRBJ1-1): DGGITQSPKYLFRKEGQNVTLSCEQNLNHDAMYWYRQDPGQGLRLIYYSQIVNDFQKGDIAEGYSVSREKKESFPLTVTSAQKNPTAFYLCASSIGWQENTEAFFGQGTRLTVV.